This T cell receptor (beta chain) was obtained from a study of preoperative IRX-2 immunotherapy in early breast cancer. Some clones are missing from TCRdb's copy, which holds only in-frame ones; the method was immunoSEQ multiplex PCR. This sample carries more than 50,000 clones, 94% of them seen once, and the ten largest clones take roughly 1.5%. The V gene end was trimmed by 10 bases and the J gene end by 1 base; junction bases not matched to a gene: 14. CDR3 size: 17 residues. Germline-derived CDR1 and CDR2 are SEHNR and FQNEAQ (reference sequence). As for treatment: preoperative locoregional IRX-2 cytokine immunotherapy. Samples came from a phase Ib trial of preoperative locoregional IRX-2 cytokine immunotherapy.

The chain couples TRBV7-9 to TRBJ2-2; 8 nucleotides align to TRBD1. Specimen collection occurred from a patient treated with IRX-2 immunotherapy. This clonotype was sampled from a human donor with breast cancer. CDR3 loop: CATLGQGGIWNTGELFF. CDR3 DNA: TGTGCCACCCTCGGACAGGGAGGTATTTGGAACACCGGGGAGCTGTTTTTT.